This T cell receptor (beta chain) was found in a study of CD8+ T cells in alopecia areata. Study-level background: Treatment comprised oral tofacitinib, 5 to 10 mg twice daily, in treated patients. The tofacitinib course ran for 6 to 18 months and was followed by 6 months off drug.

V lost 6 bases and J lost 2, with 15 bases in between. The CDR3 totals 15 residues. Per the germline V gene, CDR1 is MNHNY and CDR2 is SVGAGI (reference sequence). The authors extracted RNA and reverse transcribed it into cDNA as the sequencing template. Only in-frame clones appear in the TCRdb table, and some are missing; sequencing was by immunoSEQ multiplex PCR. The data hold some 180,000 clones, with 63% observed a single time. As regards this clone: Its antigen is unknown.

Study observations and caveats: Clonality was higher in lesional than normal scalp, especially in alopecia totalis/universalis.

This receptor was identified in a human donor with alopecia areata. The sample was CD4+ T cells sorted from blood, taken at week 0. The chain joins TRBV6-6 to TRBJ2-3; possibly TRBD1 for D (6 bases). In DNA, the CDR3 is TGTGCCAGCAGCCCCAAAGGACAGTACACAGATACGCAGTATTTT. Protein product: CASSPKGQYTDTQYF.